This TCR beta chain comes out of a study of T-cell reconstitution after alpha-beta-depleted transplantation in children (dated by TCRdb to 2016 to 2018). About the study as a whole: Using TCR repertoire profiling, the study quantitatively followed how T-cell immune reconstitution unfolded in children after TCRalphabeta/CD19-depleted allogeneic hematopoietic cell transplantation. Here is what the overall study found, with its caveats: The high TCRbeta diversity at day 60 in some patients was ascribed to recipient T cells and intrathymic progenitors that had survived conditioning. About two months after transplant, the apparently early recovery of alphabetaT-cell counts reportedly depended on just several hundred clones that had expanded rapidly and came from non-depleted graft cells. Hyperexpanded clone frequencies declined over subsequent months; after one year, T-cell counts and TCRbeta diversity were mostly attributed to newly produced T cells.

Receptor amplification or capture employed PCR. This sample was sequenced with an Illumina HiSeq 2500. Molecular barcoding was employed in the preparation of TCR libraries, with unique molecular identifiers being used to normalize TCRbeta repertoire quantification. The raw public data were reprocessed by TCRdb itself: fastp quality trimming at Q25, MiXCR clonotype calling, in-frame beta chains only. Every entry covers one CDR3 protein and lists the most common genes and DNA from its rows. Recorded for this sample are hundreds of thousands of distinct CDR3 sequences; over 10% of them occurred a single time. The top ten clones comprise 2% to 2.5% of the sample. As regards this clonotype: Its antigen is not yet known. Nothing much larger sits one base from this clone, and base qualities are not available.

In the paper's terms, the treatment or condition label means: allogeneic hematopoietic cell transplantation with graft depleted of TCRalphabeta T cells and CD19 B cells. Transplant recipients were children who received TCRalphabeta/CD19-depleted allogeneic hematopoietic cell grafts. The receptor comes from a male patient between 10 and 17 years old who had a stem cell transplant for acute myeloid leukemia, so the T cells may come from the graft donor. The specimen was PBMCs, mostly from graft donor cells, collected 360 days after TCRalphabeta/CD19-depleted stem cell transplant.

The CDR3 amino acid sequence is: CASSYKREIDEQFF. The DNA reads as follows: TGTGCCAGCAGTTACAAGCGGGAGATTGATGAGCAGTTCTTC. The chain employs TRBV6-2 or TRBV6-3 and TRBJ2-1; 8 nucleotides in the junction match TRBD2. Trimming removed 2 bases from V and 8 bases from J; the gene matches leave 5 bases unexplained. Looking up the germline V gene yields CDR1 MNHEY and CDR2 SVGEGT. The CDR3 holds 14 amino acids from the cysteine to the phenylalanine. The entry retains the CDR3 DNA only, 42 bases that are in frame from base 1.